This T cell receptor beta chain appears in the sequencing data of a study of OX40 agonist ivuxolimab in advanced cancers. Study-level information: Clinicians treated patients with ivuxolimab, an agonistic anti-OX40 (CD134) antibody. Patients assigned to dose escalation were diagnosed with hepatocellular carcinoma, melanoma, renal cell or head and neck cancer. Study-level results: The average count of expanded clones was higher among CD8+ T cells than among CD4+. Undetermined was the antigen specificity of the expanded peripheral T cells.

Trimming removed 0 bases at V and 6 bases at J, with 15 bases between. In germline, CDR1 is SGHDT, CDR2 YYEEEE. The CDR3 spans 16 residues. The method was immunoSEQ multiplex PCR; TCRdb's version includes in-frame clones alone and lacks a portion of them. Of roughly 50,000 clones in the sample, about 90% were seen once. Note on this clone: The antigen is undetermined.

Sequencing was performed on CD4+ or CD8+ T cells sorted from blood, taken in a trial of the OX40 agonist ivuxolimab. This sequence was found in an adult with an advanced solid tumor such as melanoma, head and neck, liver or kidney cancer. The chain joins TRBV5-6 to TRBJ2-2, with D possibly being TRBD2 (6 bases). The CDR3 region is CASSLALSGWAGELFF. CDR3 in DNA: TGTGCCAGCAGCTTGGCCCTCAGCGGGTGGGCCGGGGAGCTGTTTTTT.